Following are 25 T cell receptor beta chains from one sample sequenced in a study of identical twins. TCRdb reanalysed the 5' RACE reads using MiXCR and keeps one entry per CDR3 protein. This table has around 670,000 distinct CDR3 sequences, roughly 6.2% appearing once. Sequences were obtained from naive T cells sorted from blood. The receptors here all came from a man younger than 30 in good health.

A few counts support this clonotype. In nucleotides, the CDR3 is TGTGCCAGCAGCCAGGCAGGGTGGCATGAGCAGTTCTTC. It yields the protein CASSQAGWHEQFF. The genes are TRBV14 and TRBJ2-1; possible D gene TRBD1, 5 bases. Per germline, CDR1 SGHDN and CDR2 FVKESK. The CDR3 has 13 amino acids. The V gene lost 3 bases and the J gene lost 8 bases, with 11 bases spanning the gap. Filled out from reference TRBV14 and TRBJ2-1, the complete variable domain reads EAGVTQFPSHSVIEKGQTVTLRCDPISGHDNLYWYRRVMGKEIKFLLHFVKESKQDESGMPNNRFLAERTGGTYSTLKVQPAELEDSGVYFCASSQAGWHEQFFGPGTRLTVL.

At least ten counts were recorded for this clonotype. This rearrangement joins TRBV6-1 to TRBJ2-7; TRBD2 agrees at 8 bases. In germline, CDR1 is MNHNS, CDR2 SASEGT. There are 15 residues in the CDR3. V was pared by 6 bases and J by 7 bases, with 14 bases of the junction left unmatched. This CDR3 is CASSSAGLGGDEQYF. The DNA of the CDR3 is TGTGCCAGCAGCTCCGCGGGACTAGGGGGTGATGAGCAGTACTTC.

The chain joins TRBV19 to TRBJ1-4; the match to TRBD1 covers 7 bases. Per germline, CDR1 LNHDA and CDR2 SQIVND (reference sequence). CDR3 length: 13 residues. Trimming took 5 bases from V and 7 from J; bases not matched to a gene: 4. In DNA form, the CDR3 reads TGTGCCAGTAGTTCACAGGGGAGTGAAAAACTGTTTTTT. This translates into CASSSQGSEKLFF.

Many counts were recorded for this clonotype. The rearrangement links TRBV21-1 to TRBJ1-6; the table calls TRBD1, which could not be checked here. TRBV21-1 is given as a pseudogene. The CDR3 is 16 amino acids. In DNA, the CDR3 is TGTGCCAGCAGCAAAAGCCCGGGACAGGTCAATTCACCCCTCCACTTT. Its translation: CASSKSPGQVNSPLHF.

This clonotype was found a few times. The CDR3 DNA follows: TGTGCCAGCGCTGCTGGGGTTCAGGTTCAGCCCCAGCATTTT. Its protein is CASAAGVQVQPQHF. The J gene is TRBJ1-5, the V gene TRBV3-1; D is unresolved. The CDR3 consists of 14 residues. Germline V lookup: CDR1 LGHDT, CDR2 YNNKEL (reference sequence). The V end was cut by 8 bases, the J end by 6 bases, with 17 bases between.

This clonotype was recorded at least ten times. The chain employs TRBV6-5 and TRBJ2-5, with 8 positions matching TRBD2. Germline V lookup: CDR1 MNHEY, CDR2 SVGAGI. V shed 1 base and J 2 bases; nucleotides not matched to a gene: 6. The CDR3 has 16 amino acids. The DNA for the CDR3 is TGTGCCAGCAGTTACTTGATAGCGGGAATGCAAGAGACCCAGTACTTC. This encodes CASSYLIAGMQETQYF.

The V and J genes are TRBV23-1 and TRBJ2-1; 10 bases fit TRBD2. TRBV23-1 is an ORF, and what it does is uncertain. J lost 3 bases, V lost 4 bases, and 9 bases had no gene match. The CDR3 extends over 17 amino acids. The CDR3: CASSPTPRLAGYNEQFF. The CDR3 DNA reads TGCGCCAGCAGTCCGACGCCGCGACTAGCGGGCTACAATGAGCAGTTCTTC.

The chain uses TRBV19 and TRBJ1-1; TRBD1 might be the D (5 bases). CDR3 length: 14 amino acids. Trimming pared 2 bases from V and 0 bases from J, leaving 7 bases between. CDR1 LNHDA and CDR2 SQIVND come from the germline V gene (reference sequence). The CDR3 DNA follows: TGTGCCAGTAGTATAAAGGGGATGAACACTGAAGCTTTCTTT. Its translation: CASSIKGMNTEAFF.

This clonotype was counted between two and nine times. The V call is TRBV20-1, the J call TRBJ2-2; D is perhaps TRBD1 (5 bases). This CDR3 region has 14 residues. V was clipped by 5 bases and J by 0 bases, with 10 bases between them. Germline CDR1 and CDR2: DFQATT and SNEGSKA (reference sequence). CDR3 nucleotide sequence: TGCAGTGCTGCGGCACAGGCGAACACCGGGGAGCTGTTTTTT. This gives the protein CSAAAQANTGELFF.

This clonotype was seen only a few times. This chain uses TRBV20-1 with TRBJ1-1; the match to TRBD1 covers 7 bases. Germline lookup yields CDR1 DFQATT and CDR2 SNEGSKA (reference sequence). J was trimmed by 7 bases and V by 6 bases; bases with no gene match: 20. This CDR3 is 16 amino acids long. The CDR3 spells CSAPPLGQGGLSEAFF. In DNA, the CDR3 is TGCAGTGCCCCTCCCCTGGGGCAGGGGGGCCTAAGTGAAGCTTTCTTT.

This clonotype was counted between two and nine times. The chain carries TRBV3-1 and TRBJ2-3; TRBD2 is a possible D gene (6 bases). Germline-derived CDR1 and CDR2 are LGHDT and YNNKEL (reference sequence). V lost 4 bases and J lost 0, with 17 bases in between. CDR3 length: 17 residues. The CDR3 nucleotides are TGTGCCAGCAGCCCTAGCGTATCTCTTTTAAGCACAGATACGCAGTATTTT. Translation: CASSPSVSLLSTDTQYF.

This rearrangement joins TRBV27 to TRBJ2-7, with unresolved D. This CDR3 has 15 residues. V was clipped by 6 bases and J by 2 bases, with 17 bases between them. Germline V gene lookup returns CDR1 MNHEY and CDR2 SMNVEV (reference sequence). The CDR3 here is CASRDDRAYPYEQYF. Here the CDR3 DNA reads TGTGCCAGCAGGGACGATCGAGCCTACCCCTACGAGCAGTACTTC.

The table lists this clonotype with a few counts. The chain carries TRBV5-5 and TRBJ1-2; 10 bases are a match to TRBD1. Per the germline V gene, CDR1 is SGHKS and CDR2 is YYEKEE (reference sequence). The CDR3 extends over 16 amino acids. Trimming removed 0 bases from V and 6 bases from J; junction bases left unmatched: 8. CDR3 coding DNA: TGTGCCAGCAGCTTGGTTCCTCGACAGGGGGCCCATGGCTACACCTTC. Amino acid sequence: CASSLVPRQGAHGYTF.

This clonotype was detected many times. The gene calls are TRBV7-2 and TRBJ1-1; D is undetermined. This CDR3 is built from 14 residues. Germline V gene data show CDR1 as SGHTA and CDR2 as FQGNSA. V lost 1 base to trimming and J lost 3 bases, with 9 bases between them. The CDR3 bases are TGTGCCAGCAGCTTAGAGGTGGGCGACACTGAAGCTTTCTTT. Its translation is CASSLEVGDTEAFF.

This clonotype was found many times. This sequence joins TRBV20-1 and TRBJ2-3, with 7 bases fitting TRBD1. CDR3 length equals 15 residues. V lost 3 bases to trimming and J lost 2 bases; unmatched junction nucleotides: 8. Germline V gene data show CDR1 as DFQATT and CDR2 as SNEGSKA (reference sequence). The CDR3 region has the DNA TGCAGTGCTAGCAATACAGGGGCATCCACAGATACGCAGTATTTT. Its protein product is CSASNTGASTDTQYF.

This clonotype was recorded a few times. The rearrangement links TRBV30 to TRBJ1-2; D is unclear. This CDR3 is built from 20 residues. Trimming left V 0 bases short and J 0 bases short, with 26 bases between. Looked up from germline, CDR1 is GTSNPN and CDR2 is SVGIG (reference sequence). The CDR3 loop reads CAWSVFPSSGGRLANYGYTF. DNA for the CDR3: TGTGCCTGGAGTGTGTTCCCTTCCTCAGGAGGGCGACTGGCTAACTATGGCTACACCTTC.

This sequence joins TRBV11-2 and TRBJ2-7; possibly TRBD2 for D (6 bases). Germline CDR1 reads SGHAT; CDR2 reads FQNNGV. The CDR3 spans 15 residues. The V end lost 1 base, the J end lost 5 bases, and 15 bases lay between the germline ends. CDR3 nucleotide sequence: TGTGCCAGCAGCTTAGGCCCATATAGGAGGGACGAGCAGTACGTC. Translated: CASSLGPYRRDEQYV.

This clonotype showed up many times. As DNA, the CDR3 is TGTGCCAGCAGTGCATTTACTAGCGGGATTTCTAATGAGCAGTTCTTC. Translated: CASSAFTSGISNEQFF. This rearrangement joins TRBV25-1 to TRBJ2-1; 10 bases align to TRBD2. Germline lookup yields CDR1 MGHDK and CDR2 SYGVNS. The ends lost 4 bases at V and 7 bases at J; junction bases unmatched: 10. There are 16 residues in the CDR3.

This clonotype occurred many times. This chain connects TRBV15 to TRBJ2-7; D might be TRBD1 (6 bases). The V end was cut by 0 bases, the J end by 4 bases, with 19 bases between. This CDR3 spans 17 amino acids. Germline CDR1 reads LNHNV; CDR2 reads YYDKDF (reference sequence). CDR3 region: CATSRDEMGAPEYEQYF. The CDR3 nucleotides read TGTGCCACCAGCAGAGATGAGATGGGGGCACCAGAATACGAGCAGTACTTC.

The gene calls are TRBV6-2 or TRBV6-3 and TRBJ2-5; D is unclear. There are 11 residues in the CDR3. V lost 4 bases, J lost 9 bases, and 9 bases lay in between. Germline V gene data show CDR1 as MNHEY and CDR2 as SVGEGT. The CDR3 here is CASSSPMAQYF. The DNA for the CDR3 is TGTGCCAGCAGTTCCCCGATGGCCCAGTACTTC.

This clonotype was detected many times. This CDR3 is CASSQRASVHTDTQYF. In DNA form, the CDR3 reads TGCGCCAGCAGCCAGAGAGCTAGCGTTCACACAGATACGCAGTATTTT. J is TRBJ2-3 and V is TRBV4-3; tentatively, D is TRBD2 (6 bases). The V end was cut by 3 bases, the J end by 2 bases, with 15 bases between. CDR1 is LGHNA and CDR2 is YSLEER in the germline V gene. The CDR3 has 16 residues.

This clonotype was detected a few times. The V and J genes are TRBV7-2 and TRBJ1-6; TRBD1 is a possible D gene (6 bases). Trimming pared 2 bases from V and 9 bases from J, leaving 14 bases between. This CDR3 is built from 15 residues. Germline values: CDR1 SGHTA, CDR2 FQGNSA. DNA of the CDR3: TGTGCCAGCAGCTTACAAGAGGGGGGGAGTTCACCCCTCCACTTT. Its translation: CASSLQEGGSSPLHF. The full variable domain, its missing parts supplied by reference TRBV7-2 and TRBJ1-6, is GAGVSQSPSNKVTEKGKDVELRCDPISGHTALYWYRQSLGQGLEFLIYFQGNSAPDKSGLPSDRFSAERTGGSVSTLTIQRTQQEDSAVYLCASSLQEGGSSPLHFGNGTRLTVT.

In this sample, this clonotype turned up a few times. The chain uses TRBV6-2 or TRBV6-3 and TRBJ2-1; D gene ambiguous. Germline CDR1 and CDR2: MNHEY and SVGEGT. The CDR3 has 12 amino acids. Between the trimmed V and J ends, which lost 0 bases and 10 bases, there was a span of 7 bases. CDR3 nucleotides: TGTGCCAGCAGTTACTCTTTGCGGGAGCAGTTCTTC. Amino acid sequence: CASSYSLREQFF.

V usage is TRBV20-1 and J usage is TRBJ1-1; D gene ambiguous. The V gene lost 5 bases and the J gene lost 1 base, with 5 bases spanning the gap. Germline V gene lookup returns CDR1 DFQATT and CDR2 SNEGSKA (reference sequence). CDR3 length: 11 amino acids. CDR3 loop: CSALGNTEAFF. CDR3 in DNA: TGCAGTGCTCTCGGGAACACTGAAGCTTTCTTT.

This clonotype has more than one count but fewer than ten. This chain connects TRBV12-3 or TRBV12-4 to TRBJ1-1; TRBD1 might be the D (6 bases). V lost 3 bases, J lost 4 bases, and 12 bases lay in between. The CDR3 is made up of 14 amino acids. The CDR3 bases are TGTGCCAGCAGTTTTGGGGGGCGCGGCACTGAAGCTTTCTTT. Its protein is CASSFGGRGTEAFF.